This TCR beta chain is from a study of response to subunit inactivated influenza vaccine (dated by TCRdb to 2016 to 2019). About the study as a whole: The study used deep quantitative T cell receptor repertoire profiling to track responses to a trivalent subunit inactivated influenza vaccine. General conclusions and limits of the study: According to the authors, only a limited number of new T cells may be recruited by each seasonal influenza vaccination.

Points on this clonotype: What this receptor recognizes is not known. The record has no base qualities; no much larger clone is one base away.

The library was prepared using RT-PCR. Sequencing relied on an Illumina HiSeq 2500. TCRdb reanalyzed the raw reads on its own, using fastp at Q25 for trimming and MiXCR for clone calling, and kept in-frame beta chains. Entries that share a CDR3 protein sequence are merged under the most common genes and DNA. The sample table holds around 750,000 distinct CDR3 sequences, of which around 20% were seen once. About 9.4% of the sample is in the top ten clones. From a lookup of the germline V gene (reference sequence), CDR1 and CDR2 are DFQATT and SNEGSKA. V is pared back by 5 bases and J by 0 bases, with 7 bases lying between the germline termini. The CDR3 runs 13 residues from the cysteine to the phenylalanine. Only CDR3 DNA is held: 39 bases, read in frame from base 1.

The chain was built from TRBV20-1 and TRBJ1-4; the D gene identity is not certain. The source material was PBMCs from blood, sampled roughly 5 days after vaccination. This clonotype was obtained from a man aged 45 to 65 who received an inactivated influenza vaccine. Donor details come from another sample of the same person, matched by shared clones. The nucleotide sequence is TGCAGTGCTGTACTTGCAACTAATGAAAAACTGTTTTTT. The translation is CSAVLATNEKLFF.